Shown below are 19 T cell receptor beta chains from a single sample sequenced in a study of blood T cell repertoires in COVID-19. Data came from immunoSEQ multiplex PCR; TCRdb stores just in-frame clones and leaves some out. The sample records 110,000 or so clones, about 85% being singletons. The sequenced sample was peripheral blood. These TCRs come from a man aged 35 to 55 with acute or convalescent COVID-19.

The genes are TRBV24-1 and TRBJ1-5; 8 positions agree with TRBD1. Germline values: CDR1 KGHDR, CDR2 SFDVKD. The CDR3 has 14 residues. Germline trimming cut 3 bases from V and 6 bases from J; bases unmatched to any gene: 3. The CDR3 protein is CATSDDRGGQPQHF. The CDR3 DNA is TGTGCCACCAGTGATGACAGGGGAGGTCAGCCCCAGCATTTT.

CDR3 residues: CASSLKLAGFFLNTGELFF. CDR3 bases: TGTGCCAGCAGCTTAAAGCTAGCGGGGTTTTTTTTAAACACCGGGGAGCTGTTTTTT. The chain couples TRBV7-2 to TRBJ2-2, with 9 nucleotides matching TRBD2. Germline CDR1 is SGHTA and CDR2 is FQGNSA. V lost 2 bases, J lost 2 bases, and 12 bases stayed unmatched. This CDR3 has 19 amino acids.

This sequence joins TRBV6-2 or TRBV6-3 and TRBJ2-3; D remains ambiguous. Germline assignment: CDR1 MNHEY and CDR2 SVGEGT. Between the trimmed V and J ends, which lost 2 bases and 0 bases, there was a span of 3 bases. CDR3 length: 13 residues. CDR3 in amino acids: CASSYTSTDTQYF. CDR3 in DNA: TGTGCCAGCAGTTACACTAGCACAGATACGCAGTATTTT.

The genes are TRBV5-4 and TRBJ1-3; no clear D. Germline V gives CDR1 SGHNT, CDR2 YYREEE (reference sequence). The V end lost 2 bases, the J end lost 0 bases, and 3 bases lay between the germline ends. The CDR3 runs 13 residues. CDR3: CASSFYSGNTIYF. CDR3 nucleotide sequence: TGTGCCAGCAGCTTTTACTCTGGAAACACCATATATTTT.

V is TRBV6-5 and J is TRBJ1-1, with 8 bases lining up with TRBD1. Germline V gene sequence: CDR1 MNHEY, CDR2 SVGAGI. J was trimmed by 4 bases and V by 1 base; bases with no gene match: 5. The CDR3 covers 15 residues. CDR3 in amino acids: CASSYLDRGGTEAFF. The CDR3, as DNA: TGTGCCAGCAGTTACTTAGACAGGGGAGGCACTGAAGCTTTCTTT.

This chain connects TRBV5-1 to TRBJ2-3; 12 positions match TRBD1. Germline loops: CDR1 SGHRS, CDR2 YFSETQ. Trimming took 5 bases from V and 4 from J; bases not matched to a gene: 17. This CDR3 comprises 19 residues. CDR3 coding DNA: TGCGCCAGCAGTCCCTCCACGGGCGGGACAGGGGGCCCCGCAGATACGCAGTATTTT. It encodes CASSPSTGGTGGPADTQYF.

The chain recombines TRBV6-5 with TRBJ2-3; D is possibly TRBD2 (5 bases). Trimming left V 0 bases short and J 4 bases short, with 14 bases between. There are 16 residues in the CDR3. Germline assignment: CDR1 MNHEY and CDR2 SVGAGI. The DNA for the CDR3 is TGTGCCAGCAGTTACTCTCGGCGGGTCGGGCCAGATACGCAGTATTTT. Encoded protein: CASSYSRRVGPDTQYF.

As DNA, the CDR3 is TGTGCCAGCAGAATTTCGGGGGAGAGGAACGAGCAGTACTTC. This encodes CASRISGERNEQYF. V is TRBV6-5 and J is TRBJ2-7, with D possibly being TRBD2 (6 bases). Per the germline V gene, CDR1 is MNHEY and CDR2 is SVGAGI. CDR3 size: 14 residues. V gave up 6 bases and J gave up 5 bases, with 17 bases separating them.

The genes are TRBV4-1 and TRBJ1-5; D not resolved. Germline CDR1 reads MGHRA; CDR2 reads YSYEKL. The V and J ends lost 1 base and 4 bases respectively, with 14 bases between them. The CDR3 runs to 16 residues. CDR3 coding DNA: TGCGCCAGCAGCCAAGTTATTGGGAGAGGGAATCAGCCCCAGCATTTT. It is translated as CASSQVIGRGNQPQHF.

The V and J genes are TRBV21-1 and TRBJ1-4; the DNA was not used to check the table's D call, TRBD1. TRBV21-1 is a known pseudogene. The CDR3 has 16 residues. CDR3 in DNA: TGTGCCAGCAGCAAAGATCAGGGTTTGACTAATGAAAAACTGTTTTTT. It encodes CASSKDQGLTNEKLFF.

V is TRBV7-2 and J is TRBJ1-4, with D uncertain. CDR3 length equals 15 residues. V gave up 4 bases and J gave up 4 bases, with 13 bases separating them. CDR1 is SGHTA and CDR2 is FQGNSA in the germline V gene. The CDR3: CASSSMTRGNEKLFF. The CDR3 bases are TGTGCCAGCAGCTCTATGACCCGGGGTAATGAAAAACTGTTTTTT.

The count of this clone is one. The V and J genes are TRBV7-3 and TRBJ2-1, with 9 bases lining up with TRBD2. V lost 5 bases, J lost 0 bases, and 2 bases stayed unmatched. The germline CDR1 and CDR2 sequences are SGHTA and FQGTGA. The CDR3 sequence is 15 residues long. The CDR3 loop is CASSPAGGSYNEQFF. The CDR3 DNA is TGTGCCAGCAGCCCAGCGGGGGGCTCCTACAATGAGCAGTTCTTC.

The gene calls are TRBV4-1 and TRBJ2-7; 9 bases match TRBD1. The CDR3 runs 17 residues. J was trimmed by 9 bases and V by 0 bases; bases with no gene match: 15. Germline V lookup: CDR1 MGHRA, CDR2 YSYEKL. CDR3 sequence: CASSQDYRDRDPRPQYF. The CDR3 region has the DNA TGCGCCAGCAGCCAAGATTACCGGGACAGGGACCCTCGCCCGCAGTACTTC.

V is TRBV6-5 and J is TRBJ1-6; 8 bases map to TRBD1. V shed 5 bases and J 8 bases; nucleotides not matched to a gene: 5. Germline V gene data show CDR1 as MNHEY and CDR2 as SVGAGI. The CDR3 is made up of 14 amino acids. This CDR3 is CASSNGQGYSPLHF. Written as DNA, the CDR3 is TGTGCCAGCAGTAATGGACAGGGTTATTCACCCCTCCACTTT.

In its sample, this clone was seen once. The rearrangement uses TRBV7-2 and TRBJ2-3; a weak D match, TRBD2 (6 bases). V lost 3 bases to trimming and J lost 0 bases, with 13 bases between them. The CDR3 extends over 16 amino acids. Germline CDR1 is SGHTA and CDR2 is FQGNSA. CDR3 coding DNA: TGTGCCAGCAGCTTGGGAGGATACCCTAGCACAGATACGCAGTATTTT. Translating it yields CASSLGGYPSTDTQYF.

The chain carries TRBV11-3 and TRBJ2-7; 10 bases line up with TRBD1. V was pared by 4 bases and J by 0 bases, with 3 bases of the junction left unmatched. The germline gives CDR1 SGHNT, CDR2 YENEEA. The CDR3 runs to 15 residues. CDR3 in amino acids: CASSSGTGVSYEQYF. The DNA for the CDR3 is TGTGCCAGCAGCTCCGGGACAGGGGTCTCCTACGAGCAGTACTTC.

The chain uses TRBV6-5 and TRBJ1-5, with D tentatively TRBD1 (6 bases). V lost 4 bases and J lost 12, with 13 bases in between. The CDR3 is made up of 12 amino acids. Per the germline V gene, CDR1 is MNHEY and CDR2 is SVGAGI. CDR3 protein: CASSSQGQNQHF. The CDR3 DNA sequence: TGTGCCAGCAGTTCCCAAGGACAGAACCAGCATTTT.

The chain joins TRBV6-4 to TRBJ2-2, with 7 bases aligning to TRBD2. CDR1 and CDR2 (germline): MRHNA, SNTAGT. The CDR3 has 16 residues. After removal of 2 bases from V and 5 bases from J, the junction contained 8 bases not matched to a gene. The CDR3 coding sequence is TGTGCCAGCAGTGACCGAGGTCTGGGGGGGACCGGGGAGCTGTTTTTT. Encoded protein: CASSDRGLGGTGELFF.

The J gene is TRBJ1-1, the V gene TRBV10-3; the match to TRBD1 covers 7 bases. V lost 4 bases and J lost 4; bases outside the gene matches: 9. CDR3 length: 15 amino acids. Germline CDR1 reads ENHRY; CDR2 reads SYGVKD. The CDR3 DNA reads TGTGCCATCAGTGTGTCAGGGGGTGAGGTCACTGAAGCTTTCTTT. Its translation: CAISVSGGEVTEAFF.